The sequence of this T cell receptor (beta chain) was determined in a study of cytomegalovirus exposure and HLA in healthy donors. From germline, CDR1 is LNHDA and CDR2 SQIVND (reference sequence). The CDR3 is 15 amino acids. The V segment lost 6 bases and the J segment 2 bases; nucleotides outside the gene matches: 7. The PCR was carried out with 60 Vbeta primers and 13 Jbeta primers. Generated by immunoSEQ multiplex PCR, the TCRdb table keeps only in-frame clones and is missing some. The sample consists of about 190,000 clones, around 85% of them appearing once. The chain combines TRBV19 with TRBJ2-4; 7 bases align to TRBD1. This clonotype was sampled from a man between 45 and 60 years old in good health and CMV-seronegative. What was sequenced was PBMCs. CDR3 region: CASRRTGFPKNIQYF. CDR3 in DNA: TGTGCCAGTAGAAGGACAGGTTTCCCCAAAAACATTCAGTACTTC.